The present T cell receptor beta chain was sequenced within a study of persistence of HIV-infected CD4 T cells. On the study more broadly: Suppressive ART had lasted a median of roughly eight years. Points from the study as a whole: Rare CMV-responding cells carrying HIV-1 proviruses were not analyzed separately for TCR.

The immunoSEQ assay was version 4, run in survey mode. The repertoire was sequenced with immunoSEQ multiplex PCR; TCRdb's copy has only in-frame clones and lacks some. The sample contains around 60,000 clones, about 77% of which appear only once. An overlapping HIV-1 Gag peptide pool stimulated these cells at roughly 1 ug/peptide/mL. CD40L/CD69 double-negative CD45RO-high memory CD4+ T cells were collected. Undetectable plasma HIV-1 RNA below 50 copies/mL lasted at least 4 years. A word on this clone: The antigen remains unidentified.

Per the germline V gene, CDR1 is KGHSH and CDR2 is LQKENI. The CDR3 extends over 11 amino acids. Trimming pared 4 bases from V and 8 bases from J, leaving 6 bases between. The TCR comes from an adult man with HIV who was CMV-seropositive. The rearrangement links TRBV18 to TRBJ2-1; D is unresolved. The sequenced sample was CD4+ T cells sorted from PBMCs after roughly 18-hour stimulation, obtained from a patient who received antiretroviral therapy. The CDR3 protein is CASSLGDEQFF. The CDR3 region has the DNA TGTGCCAGCTCACTTGGGGATGAGCAGTTCTTC.